This TCR beta chain stems from a study of shared clonotypes between healthy human individuals. Repertoires were generated with immunoSEQ multiplex PCR, while TCRdb's copy carries only in-frame clones and drops some. Of about 2 million clones in the sample, about 94% were seen once. This CDR3 region has 16 residues. CDR1 and CDR2 from the germline V gene are SGHAT and FQNNGV. Unmatched junction bases numbered 4, after V lost 0 bases and J lost 2 bases. Naive CD8 cells comprised CD45RO-negative, CCR7-positively selected cells, excluding terminally differentiated effector memory CD45RA+ cells. Donors, healthy HIV-negative adults, lacked recent acute infections or vaccinations.

The chain recombines TRBV11-2 with TRBJ2-1; TRBD2 matches at 7 bases. The source of this sequence is a young man in good health. Specimen: naive CD8+ T cells sorted from blood. CDR3 sequence reads: CASSLDAGRAYNEQFF. The CDR3 DNA is TGTGCCAGCAGCTTAGATGCGGGGAGGGCCTACAATGAGCAGTTCTTC. Based on the CDR3 plus reference TRBV11-2 and TRBJ2-1, the full variable domain is EAGVAQSPRYKIIEKRQSVAFWCNPISGHATLYWYQQILGQGPKLLIQFQNNGVVDDSQLPKDRFSAERLKGVDSTLKIQPAKLEDSAVYLCASSLDAGRAYNEQFFGPGTRLTVL.